This is a list of T cell receptor beta chains from one sample in a study of blood T cell repertoires in COVID-19. TCRdb's table, derived via immunoSEQ multiplex PCR, lists solely in-frame clones and lacks some. Of about 190,000 clones listed, roughly nine tenths are singletons. The sample consisted of peripheral blood. Source of these receptors: a man in his sixties or seventies with active or convalescent COVID-19. CDR3s include the opening cysteine and the closing phenylalanine or tryptophan. The D gene is left open where the match is weak. Only part of the rows carry a size: once, few, many, or a class if the clone is expanded.

NA | TRBJ2-2 | TRBV4-3 | NA | TGCGCCAGCAGCCAAGGCCAAGCCCGAGGGGAGCTGTTTTTT | CASSQGQARGELFF
NA | TRBJ2-4 | TRBV11-2 | NA | TGTGCCAGCAGCTTAGGAGTAGCCAAAAACATTCAGTACTTC | CASSLGVAKNIQYF
NA | TRBJ2-5 | TRBV15 | NA | TGTGCCACCAGCAGAGATCAGGGTCGTAGGGAGACCCAGTACTTC | CATSRDQGRRETQYF
NA | TRBJ1-4 | TRBV29-1 | NA | TGCAGCGTTACTGACAGTCAGAGAGAAAAACTGTTTTTT | CSVTDSQREKLFF
TRBD1 | TRBJ2-7 | TRBV5-8 | NA | TGTGCCAGCAGCTTGGCGGGACAGGACTCCTACGAGCAGTACTTC | CASSLAGQDSYEQYF
NA | TRBJ1-4 | TRBV4-1 | NA | TGCGCCAGCAGCCTAGACGTGGGACATCTGTTTTTT | CASSLDVGHLFF
NA | TRBJ1-6 | TRBV28 | NA | TGTGCCAGCAGTTTTCGAGGAGGGAATTCACCCCTCCACTTT | CASSFRGGNSPLHF
NA | TRBJ1-2 | TRBV15 | NA | TGTGCCACCAGCAGAGATGGTGGGCAAGCCAACTATGGCTACACCTTC | CATSRDGGQANYGYTF
NA | TRBJ2-3 | TRBV2 | NA | TGTGCCAGCAGCCCTCCTAGCGCAGCTAGCACAGATACGCAGTATTTT | CASSPPSAASTDTQYF
TRBD2 | TRBJ2-1 | TRBV2 | NA | TGTGCCAGCAGTGAAGTACTGGGGGGGAATGAGCAGTTCTTC | CASSEVLGGNEQFF
NA | TRBJ1-5 | TRBV2 | NA | TGTGCCAGCAGTGAAGAGACACCCAGATATAGCAATCAGCCCCAGCATTTT | CASSEETPRYSNQPQHF
NA | TRBJ2-7 | TRBV7-2 | NA | TGTGCCAGCAGCTTAGGGCTACCTGGACAGCCCTCCTACGAGCAGTACTTC | CASSLGLPGQPSYEQYF
NA | TRBJ2-5 | TRBV6-5 | NA | TGTGCCAGCAGTTCTTTGCGGGGCCCACAAGAGACCCAGTACTTC | CASSSLRGPQETQYF
TRBD1 | TRBJ2-7 | TRBV5-1 | once | TGCGCCAGCAGTTTGGGGGCTCGACAGGGGGATGCGTACGAGCAGTACTTC | CASSLGARQGDAYEQYF
NA | TRBJ2-7 | TRBV6-2/TRBV6-3 | NA | TGTGCCAGCAGTTACCGGCGGGGGCAGTACGAAGAGCAGTACTTC | CASSYRRGQYEEQYF